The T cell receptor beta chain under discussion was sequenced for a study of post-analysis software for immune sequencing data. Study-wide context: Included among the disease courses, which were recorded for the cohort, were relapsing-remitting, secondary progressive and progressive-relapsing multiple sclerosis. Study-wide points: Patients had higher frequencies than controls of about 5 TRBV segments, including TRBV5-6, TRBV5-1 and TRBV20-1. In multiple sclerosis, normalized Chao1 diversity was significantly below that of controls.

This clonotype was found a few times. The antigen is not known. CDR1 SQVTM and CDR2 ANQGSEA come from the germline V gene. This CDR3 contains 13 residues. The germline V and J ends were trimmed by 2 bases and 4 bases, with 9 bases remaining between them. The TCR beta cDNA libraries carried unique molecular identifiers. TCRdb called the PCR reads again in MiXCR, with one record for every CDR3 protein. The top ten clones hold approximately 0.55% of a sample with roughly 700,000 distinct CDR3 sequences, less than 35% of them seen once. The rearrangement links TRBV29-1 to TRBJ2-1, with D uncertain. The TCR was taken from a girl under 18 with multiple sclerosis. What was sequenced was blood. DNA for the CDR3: TGCAGCGTTGAACTAGTGGGTTACAATGAGCAGTTCTTC. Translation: CSVELVGYNEQFF.